This TCR beta chain stems from a study of cytomegalovirus exposure and HLA in healthy donors. Notes on the study in general: The study designated 150 or so TCR beta chains cytomegalovirus-associated. Three of the chains that were CMV-associated were confirmed in vitro to be specific for CMV antigens.

This clone came up many times. Its antigen is not known. Other DNA sequences in this sample translate to the same CDR3. Only in-frame clones appear in the TCRdb table, and some are missing; sequencing was by immunoSEQ multiplex PCR. Among around 160,000 clones listed, around four fifths were seen once. Trimming removed 1 base from V and 3 bases from J, with 7 bases in between. Germline V gives CDR1 SQVTM, CDR2 ANQGSEA. This CDR3 has 12 residues. Sequenced sample: PBMCs. The origin of this receptor is a man aged 30-40 years in good health and CMV-seropositive. The chain recombines TRBV29-1 with TRBJ2-7; D is unresolved. CDR3 in amino acids: CSVEVADYEQYF. The CDR3 coding sequence is TGCAGCGTTGAAGTGGCGGACTACGAGCAGTACTTC.